This T cell receptor (beta chain) is from a study of blood T cells in healthy people across ages. Sample-barcoded 5' priming and a J-beta primer mix drove a second PCR of roughly 6 to 12 cycles. TCRdb ran MiXCR on the 5' RACE reads and lists one entry per CDR3 protein. This sample carries some 700,000 distinct CDR3 sequences, over 20% of them seen once, and the ten largest clones take about 22%. Germline V lookup: CDR1 MGHDK, CDR2 SYGVNS. CDR3 length: 12 amino acids. Trimming stripped 4 bases from V and 7 bases from J, with 10 bases between. This receptor was identified in a man between 65 and 85 years old in good health. Source material: blood. The chain couples TRBV25-1 to TRBJ1-2; D not certain. CDR3 DNA sequence: TGTGCCAGCAGTGCCTCGGGCCTTGGCTACACCTTC. This codes for CASSASGLGYTF.